Listed below are T cell receptor beta chains from one sample, sequenced in a study of OX40 agonist ivuxolimab in advanced cancers. Sequenced by immunoSEQ multiplex PCR; TCRdb stores in-frame clones only, minus some. The sample holds tens of thousands of clones, roughly 92% seen once. This material consisted of CD4+ or CD8+ T cells sorted from blood, taken in a trial of the OX40 agonist ivuxolimab. The receptors shown here come from an adult with an advanced solid tumor such as melanoma, head and neck, liver or kidney cancer. Both conserved end residues are trimmed from each CDR3.

>10|TRBV2|TRBJ2-2
ASRDNTGELF
>11|TRBV11-2|TRBJ2-7
ASSLGHLYEQY
>14|TRBV7-9|TRBJ2-6
ASSLGEGSGANVLT
>15|TRBV4-1|TRBJ2-1
ASSQVLRGARYNEQF
>11|TRBV7-9|TRBJ2-3
ASSLQVRDTQY
>11|TRBV11-3|TRBJ2-1
ASSLGGANEQF
>10|TRBV11-2|TRBJ1-2
ASSPGLGGYT
>12|TRBV5-1|TRBJ2-2
ASASGENTGELF
>13|TRBV2|TRBJ1-2
ASSEIRGSGYGYT
>12|TRBV10-2|TRBJ1-5
ASTAVAGGQPQH
>13|TRBV5-8|TRBJ1-4
ASSLGDTTNEKLF
>17|TRBV14|TRBJ2-4
ASSQYSIWDRVAKNIQY
>9|TRBV2|TRBJ1-5
ASSPGTGQH
>11|TRBV28|TRBJ1-1
ASSLPENTEAF
>12|TRBV4-1|TRBJ2-7
ASSQGWGSDEQY
>14|TRBV18|TRBJ1-5
ASSPGGQVGGQPQH
>15|TRBV9|TRBJ1-3
ASSPRGESYSGNTIY
>12|TRBV6-1|TRBJ2-5
ASSEMAIRETQY
>11|TRBV6-1|TRBJ2-6
ASSVGGANVLT
>12|TRBV6-5|TRBJ2-5
ASSYGIGQETQY
>14|TRBV19|TRBJ2-5
ASSIGGTFPEETQY
>10|TRBV29-1|TRBJ2-5
SAGQGGETQY
>11|TRBV6-5|TRBJ2-5
AIRDRFQETQY
>16|TRBV15|TRBJ2-3
ATSRGPVGGPSTDTQY